Presented here are 27 T cell receptor beta chains from one specimen sequenced in a study of T cell changes during pregnancy in multiple sclerosis (dated by TCRdb to the late 2010s). Libraries were prepared through the immunoSEQ multiplex PCR assay. TCRdb provides this immuneACCESS table in a form limited to in-frame rearrangements. Some clones are lacking; in checked studies, under half of them reflect an unresolved V gene, and why the rest are absent is not known. This sample has under 70,000 clones in its table, and roughly 91% of those were observed once. Of the sample, 2% to 2.5% falls within the top ten clones. This specimen was peripheral blood, taken in the third trimester of pregnancy. These receptors originate from a female donor in good health, enrolled as a control in a pregnancy study.

V usage is TRBV7-9 and J usage is TRBJ2-3, with 7 nucleotides matching TRBD1. The V and J ends lost 4 bases and 4 bases, in that order; junction bases with no gene match: 5. The CDR3 length is 14 residues. Germline V lookup: CDR1 SEHNR, CDR2 FQNEAQ (reference sequence). The CDR3 spells CASSSGQVPDTQYF. The CDR3 region has the DNA TGTGCCAGCAGCTCAGGACAGGTACCAGATACGCAGTATTTT.

This chain links TRBV4-2 with TRBJ2-1; D is ambiguous. The CDR3 is 15 amino acids. The germline CDR1 and CDR2 sequences are LGHNA and YNFKEQ. Trimming stripped 0 bases from V and 3 bases from J, with 9 bases between. The CDR3, as DNA: TGTGCCAGCAGCCAAGAGTCGGAGAGCTACAATGAGCAGTTCTTC. Its protein product is CASSQESESYNEQFF.

Only one count was recorded for this clone. The chain carries TRBV27 and TRBJ2-3, with D possibly TRBD1 on 5 matching bases. Trimming took 9 bases from V and 3 from J, leaving 22 bases between them. In germline, CDR1 is MNHEY, CDR2 SMNVEV (reference sequence). The CDR3 totals 16 residues. The CDR3 bases are TGTGCCAGTAAAAATACATTTCAGGGTAGGACAGATACGCAGTATTTT. Translating it yields CASKNTFQGRTDTQYF.

Only a few counts were recorded for this clone. This chain links TRBV10-3 with TRBJ1-2; 7 positions agree with TRBD1. Germline lookup yields CDR1 ENHRY and CDR2 SYGVKD. The V segment lost 5 bases and the J segment 0 bases; nucleotides outside the gene matches: 6. This CDR3 has 15 amino acids. CDR3 region: CAISSDRATNYGYTF. The CDR3 DNA is TGTGCCATCAGTAGTGACAGGGCTACTAACTATGGCTACACCTTC.

The J gene is TRBJ2-3, the V gene TRBV6-4, with D maybe TRBD2 (6 bases). Trimming took 5 bases from V and 2 from J, leaving 11 bases between them. CDR3 length: 14 residues. CDR1 and CDR2 from the germline V gene are MRHNA and SNTAGT. As DNA, the CDR3 is TGTGCCAGCAGTAGTAGCGGTTCCACAGATACGCAGTATTTT. This gives the protein CASSSSGSTDTQYF.

This clone was counted once. J is TRBJ2-1 and V is TRBV6-1, with 7 bases that match TRBD1. V was clipped by 2 bases and J by 6 bases; unmatched bases: 7. The CDR3 consists of 15 residues. CDR1 is MNHNS and CDR2 is SASEGT in the germline V gene. DNA of the CDR3: TGTGCCAGCAGTGAAACGCCTGAGGGGGCCAATGAGCAGTTCTTC. Its translation is CASSETPEGANEQFF.

The chain uses TRBV4-2 and TRBJ2-7; 8 nucleotides align to TRBD1. V lost 5 bases to trimming and J lost 3 bases; unmatched junction nucleotides: 12. Germline CDR1 reads LGHNA; CDR2 reads YNFKEQ. The CDR3 has 16 residues. The chain's CDR3 is CASSDRGTPLNYEQYF. Here the CDR3 DNA reads TGTGCCAGCAGCGACAGGGGAACCCCACTAAACTACGAGCAGTACTTC.

The chain employs TRBV7-9 and TRBJ1-2; 12 positions match TRBD1. Germline V gene lookup returns CDR1 SEHNR and CDR2 FQNEAQ (reference sequence). The junction had 14 bases not matched to a gene; V was cut back by 6 bases and J by 6 bases. This CDR3 region has 17 residues. CDR3 loop: CASSPLLRDRGLDGYTF. The CDR3 nucleotides read TGTGCCAGCAGTCCCCTTTTAAGGGACAGGGGGCTAGATGGCTACACCTTC.

The genes are TRBV27 and TRBJ1-4, with D hard to call. Trimming pared 2 bases from V and 0 bases from J, leaving 10 bases between. CDR3 length equals 16 residues. Germline CDR1 and CDR2: MNHEY and SMNVEV (reference sequence). CDR3 coding DNA: TGTGCCAGCAGTTTAATGTGGGAGACAACTAATGAAAAACTGTTTTTT. Translated, it gives CASSLMWETTNEKLFF. Looking up the rest from reference TRBV27 and TRBJ1-4 gives the full variable domain: EAQVTQNPRYLITVTGKKLTVTCSQNMNHEYMSWYRQDPGLGLRQIYYSMNVEVTDKGDVPEGYKVSRKEKRNFPLILESPSPNQTSLYFCASSLMWETTNEKLFFGSGTQLSVL.

The V call is TRBV5-1, the J call TRBJ2-1; 12 nucleotides align to TRBD2. This CDR3 contains 15 residues. CDR1 is SGHRS, CDR2 YFSETQ, per germline. The ends lost 4 bases at V and 5 bases at J; junction bases unmatched: 4. The DNA of the CDR3 is TGCGCCAGCAGCACTAGCGGGGGGTTCGACAATGAGCAGTTCTTC. This sequence encodes CASSTSGGFDNEQFF.

The V and J genes are TRBV9 and TRBJ1-6, with TRBD1 matching over 7 bases. The germline gives CDR1 SGDLS, CDR2 YYNGEE. The CDR3 has 14 residues. V gave up 0 bases and J gave up 7 bases; unmatched junction bases: 1. CDR3 DNA: TGTGCCAGCAGCGTAGGACAGGGAAATTCACCCCTCCACTTT. The encoded protein is CASSVGQGNSPLHF.

The chain recombines TRBV27 with TRBJ2-2, with D perhaps matching TRBD1 (7 bases). Trimming shortened V by 7 bases and J by 2 bases, and 14 bases separated the two germline ends. CDR3 length: 15 residues. Germline assignment: CDR1 MNHEY and CDR2 SMNVEV (reference sequence). CDR3 sequence (DNA): TGTGCCAGCACCGGCGGGACAGCCAACACCGGGGAGCTGTTTTTT. This sequence encodes CASTGGTANTGELFF.

The rearrangement joins TRBV25-1 to TRBJ2-6, with D possibly being TRBD1 (6 bases). V was cut by 3 bases and J by 0 bases, with 12 bases left in between. The length of the CDR3 is 17 residues. Germline V CDR1 and CDR2: MGHDK, SYGVNS. The CDR3 is CASSDGQMISGANVLTF. The CDR3 DNA reads TGTGCCAGCAGTGATGGACAGATGATCTCTGGGGCCAACGTCCTGACTTTC.

The V gene is TRBV4-2, the J gene TRBJ2-3; the match to TRBD2 covers 8 bases. V lost 0 bases to trimming and J lost 4 bases; unmatched junction nucleotides: 12. Germline lookup yields CDR1 LGHNA and CDR2 YNFKEQ. CDR3 length: 18 amino acids. CDR3 bases: TGTGCCAGCAGCCAAGAACGCGCTAGGGGCGGGGGGTCAGATACGCAGTATTTT. Protein sequence: CASSQERARGGGSDTQYF.

V gene TRBV6-6 combines with J gene TRBJ2-1, with 8 nucleotides matching TRBD2. Per germline, CDR1 MNHNY and CDR2 SVGAGI (reference sequence). This CDR3 is 15 amino acids long. The V gene end was trimmed by 5 bases and the J gene end by 4 bases; junction bases not matched to a gene: 7. DNA of the CDR3: TGTGCCAGCAGTAGTAGCGGGATCTCGTACAATGAGCAGTTCTTC. Translation gives CASSSSGISYNEQFF.

The gene calls are TRBV18 and TRBJ1-3; D is ambiguous. Trimming took off 0 bases at V and 0 bases at J, with 12 bases between the two ends. This CDR3 has 17 amino acids. The germline V gene has CDR1 KGHSH and CDR2 LQKENI. CDR3 sequence reads: CASSPPSGLNSGNTIYF. In DNA form, the CDR3 reads TGTGCCAGCTCACCACCGTCAGGACTGAACTCTGGAAACACCATATATTTT.

V gene TRBV18 combines with J gene TRBJ1-3, with no clear D. Trimming left V 1 base short and J 0 bases short, with 7 bases between. This CDR3 has 15 amino acids. Germline CDR1 is KGHSH and CDR2 is LQKENI. CDR3 coding DNA: TGTGCCAGCTCACCACTGCAGAACTCTGGAAACACCATATATTTT. Protein sequence: CASSPLQNSGNTIYF.

This clone was recorded only once. The rearrangement uses TRBV4-2 and TRBJ1-3, with 8 bases that match TRBD1. Per the germline V gene, CDR1 is LGHNA and CDR2 is YNFKEQ. The length of the CDR3 is 15 residues. The J segment lost 2 bases and the V segment lost 3 bases, leaving 3 bases of the junction unmatched. This CDR3 is CASSQSTGAGNTIYF. DNA of the CDR3: TGTGCCAGCAGCCAGTCGACAGGGGCTGGAAACACCATATATTTT.

This sequence joins TRBV18 and TRBJ1-4; D ambiguous. V dropped 6 bases and J dropped 2 bases, with 10 bases sitting between them. This CDR3 has 14 amino acids. The germline V gene encodes CDR1 KGHSH and CDR2 LQKENI. The CDR3 DNA is TGTGCCAGCTCCCGGAGTCGGACTAATGAAAAACTGTTTTTT. Amino acid sequence: CASSRSRTNEKLFF.

V is TRBV19 and J is TRBJ1-1; weak D call: TRBD1 (5 bases). Deletions cut 3 bases from V and 4 bases from J, with 15 bases between. Germline V gene sequence: CDR1 LNHDA, CDR2 SQIVND (reference sequence). The CDR3 is 15 amino acids. This CDR3 is CASSMGGELATEAFF. The CDR3 bases are TGTGCCAGTAGTATGGGGGGTGAACTTGCCACTGAAGCTTTCTTT.

The rearrangement links TRBV19 to TRBJ2-2, with 9 nucleotides matching TRBD1. V was clipped by 4 bases and J by 4 bases; unmatched bases: 13. The CDR3 has 18 residues. Germline V gene lookup returns CDR1 LNHDA and CDR2 SQIVND (reference sequence). CDR3 DNA sequence: TGTGCCAGTAGTACGGGACACATAGGACAGGGGTCCACCGGGGAGCTGTTTTTT. Amino acid sequence: CASSTGHIGQGSTGELFF.

V gene TRBV4-1 combines with J gene TRBJ1-6; D ambiguous. Trimming removed 6 bases from V and 7 bases from J, with 16 bases in between. This CDR3 has 15 residues. Germline lookup yields CDR1 MGHRA and CDR2 YSYEKL. CDR3 DNA sequence: TGCGCCAGCAGTCCCGACCGACTGCTCAATTCACCCCTCCACTTT. It encodes CASSPDRLLNSPLHF.

J is TRBJ2-7 and V is TRBV9; no firm D call. V was clipped by 0 bases and J by 4 bases, with 5 bases between them. The germline gives CDR1 SGDLS, CDR2 YYNGEE. This CDR3 contains 12 residues. In DNA form, the CDR3 reads TGTGCCAGCAGCGTAGACAGTTACGAGCAGTACTTC. This codes for CASSVDSYEQYF.

This chain links TRBV19 with TRBJ1-5; D is undetermined. This CDR3 comprises 15 residues. CDR1 and CDR2 (germline): LNHDA, SQIVND (reference sequence). The ends were cut back, 6 bases at V and 0 bases at J, with 12 bases in the middle. The DNA of the CDR3 is TGTGCCAGTAGCACTAACGGATATAGCAATCAGCCCCAGCATTTT. This gives the protein CASSTNGYSNQPQHF. Full variable domain (remainder filled in from reference TRBV19 and TRBJ1-5): DGGITQSPKYLFRKEGQNVTLSCEQNLNHDAMYWYRQDPGQGLRLIYYSQIVNDFQKGDIAEGYSVSREKKESFPLTVTSAQKNPTAFYLCASSTNGYSNQPQHFGDGTRLSIL.

The chain combines TRBV5-5 with TRBJ2-1; a weak D match, TRBD1 (5 bases). Germline V lookup: CDR1 SGHKS, CDR2 YYEKEE (reference sequence). The CDR3 length is 14 residues. Deletions cut 4 bases from V and 8 bases from J, with 16 bases between. The CDR3 reads CASSAYQGIHEQFF. The DNA for the CDR3 is TGTGCCAGCAGCGCCTACCAGGGTATCCATGAGCAGTTCTTC. The full variable domain, with the rest looked up from reference TRBV5-5 and TRBJ2-1, is DAGVTQSPTHLIKTRGQQVTLRCSPISGHKSVSWYQQVLGQGPQFIFQYYEKEERGRGNFPDRFSARQFPNYSSELNVNALLLGDSALYLCASSAYQGIHEQFFGPGTRLTVL.

This clone was picked up a small number of times. V gene TRBV7-9 combines with J gene TRBJ1-1; weak D call: TRBD1 (5 bases). In germline, CDR1 is SEHNR, CDR2 FQNEAQ (reference sequence). V was shortened by 3 bases and J by 6 bases, with 14 bases between the two germline ends. The length of the CDR3 is 14 residues. The CDR3 coding sequence is TGTGCCAGCAGCTTCGGAGGGGCGAGAGCTGAAGCTTTCTTT. The encoded protein is CASSFGGARAEAFF.

The V call is TRBV18, the J call TRBJ1-2; a possible D gene is TRBD1 (5 bases). This CDR3 is built from 16 residues. Trimming stripped 3 bases from V and 8 bases from J, with 22 bases between. Germline CDR1 and CDR2: KGHSH and LQKENI. This chain's CDR3 is CASSPQAGEGVRGYTF. The DNA for the CDR3 is TGTGCCAGCTCACCCCAGGCTGGTGAAGGGGTGCGGGGCTACACCTTC.